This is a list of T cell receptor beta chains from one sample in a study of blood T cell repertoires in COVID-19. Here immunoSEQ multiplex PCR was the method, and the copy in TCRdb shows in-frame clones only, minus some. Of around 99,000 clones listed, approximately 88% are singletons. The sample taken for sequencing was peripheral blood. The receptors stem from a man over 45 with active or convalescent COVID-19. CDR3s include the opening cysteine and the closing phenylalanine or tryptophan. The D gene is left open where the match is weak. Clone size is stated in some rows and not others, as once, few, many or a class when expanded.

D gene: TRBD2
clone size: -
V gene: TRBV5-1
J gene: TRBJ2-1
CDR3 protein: CASTQRGDAYNEQFF
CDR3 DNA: TGCGCCAGCACCCAACGGGGGGATGCGTACAATGAGCAGTTCTTC

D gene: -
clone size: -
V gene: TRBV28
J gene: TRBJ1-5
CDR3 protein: CASSLPGYDQPQHF
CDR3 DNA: TGTGCCAGCAGTTTGCCAGGGTATGATCAGCCCCAGCATTTT

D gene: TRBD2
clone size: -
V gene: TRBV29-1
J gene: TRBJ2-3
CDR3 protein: CSVVAPTSGRADTQYF
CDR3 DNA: TGCAGCGTTGTCGCACCGACTAGCGGGAGGGCAGATACGCAGTATTTT

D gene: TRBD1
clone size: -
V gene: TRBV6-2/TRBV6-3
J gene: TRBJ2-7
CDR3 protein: CASSYSQGAYEQYF
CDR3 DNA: TGTGCCAGCAGTTACTCGCAGGGGGCTTACGAGCAGTACTTC

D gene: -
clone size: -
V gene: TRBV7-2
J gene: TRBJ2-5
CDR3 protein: CASSPWPTRSLTQYF
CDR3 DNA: TGTGCCAGCAGCCCCTGGCCAACTAGGTCCTTGACCCAGTACTTC

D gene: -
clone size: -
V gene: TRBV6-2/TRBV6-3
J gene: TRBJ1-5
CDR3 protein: CASSGTRPGQPQHF
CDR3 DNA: TGTGCCAGCAGTGGGACTAGGCCCGGTCAGCCCCAGCATTTT

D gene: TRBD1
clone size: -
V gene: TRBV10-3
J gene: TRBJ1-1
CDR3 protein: CAINPTGGTTEAFF
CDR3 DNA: TGTGCCATCAACCCGACAGGGGGAACGACTGAAGCTTTCTTT

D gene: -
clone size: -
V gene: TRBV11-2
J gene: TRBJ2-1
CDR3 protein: CASSLEALALSYNEQFF
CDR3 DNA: TGTGCCAGCAGCTTAGAAGCGTTAGCGCTGTCCTACAATGAGCAGTTCTTC

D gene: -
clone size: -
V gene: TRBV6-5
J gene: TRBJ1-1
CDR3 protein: CASLSDTEAFF
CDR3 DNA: TGTGCCAGCCTTTCGGACACTGAAGCTTTCTTT

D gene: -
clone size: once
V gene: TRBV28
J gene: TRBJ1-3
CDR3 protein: CASSQTSGSGNTIYF
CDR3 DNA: TGTGCCAGCAGTCAAACAAGCGGCAGCGGAAACACCATATATTTT

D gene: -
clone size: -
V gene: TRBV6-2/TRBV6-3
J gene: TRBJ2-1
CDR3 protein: CASSYRGQGSVGRRVEFF
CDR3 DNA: TGTGCCAGCAGTTACAGGGGCCAGGGCAGTGTCGGAAGGAGGGTGGAGTTCTTC

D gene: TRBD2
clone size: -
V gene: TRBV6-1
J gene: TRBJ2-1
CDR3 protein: CASSEWTSGSNEQFF
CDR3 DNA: TGTGCCAGCAGTGAATGGACTAGCGGGAGTAATGAGCAGTTCTTC

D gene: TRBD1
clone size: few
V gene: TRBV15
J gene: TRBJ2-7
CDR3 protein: CATSANRGYEQYF
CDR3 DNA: TGTGCCACCAGCGCGAACAGGGGATACGAGCAGTACTTC

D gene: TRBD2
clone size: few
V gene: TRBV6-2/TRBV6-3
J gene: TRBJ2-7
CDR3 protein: CASSQIRGLVNYEQYF
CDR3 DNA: TGTGCCAGCAGTCAAATCCGGGGACTAGTTAACTACGAGCAGTACTTC

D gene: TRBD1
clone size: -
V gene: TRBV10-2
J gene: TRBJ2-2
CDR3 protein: CASRGQGGTGELFF
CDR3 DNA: TGCGCCAGTAGGGGACAGGGAGGGACCGGGGAGCTGTTTTTT

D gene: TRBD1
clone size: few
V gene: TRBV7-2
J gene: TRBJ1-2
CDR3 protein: CASSSVTGQGNYGYTF
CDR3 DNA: TGTGCCAGCAGCTCGGTTACGGGACAGGGTAACTATGGCTACACCTTC

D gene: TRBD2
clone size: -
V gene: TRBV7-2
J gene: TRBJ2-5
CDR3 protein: CASSLGSSGRGETQYF
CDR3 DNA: TGTGCCAGCAGCTTGGGTTCTAGCGGACGTGGGGAGACCCAGTACTTC

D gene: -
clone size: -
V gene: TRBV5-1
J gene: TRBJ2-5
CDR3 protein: CASGWTDGGETQYF
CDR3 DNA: TGCGCCAGCGGATGGACAGACGGGGGGGAGACCCAGTACTTC

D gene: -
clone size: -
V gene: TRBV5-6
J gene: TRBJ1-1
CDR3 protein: CASSLVLRGNTEAFF
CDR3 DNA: TGTGCCAGCAGCTTGGTGTTGCGTGGGAACACTGAAGCTTTCTTT

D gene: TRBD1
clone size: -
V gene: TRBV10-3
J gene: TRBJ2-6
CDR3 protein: CAISVLRTGGTGANVLTF
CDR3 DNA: TGTGCCATCAGTGTGTTAAGGACAGGGGGGACTGGGGCCAACGTCCTGACTTTC

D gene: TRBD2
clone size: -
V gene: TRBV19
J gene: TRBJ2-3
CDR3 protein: CASSIGAGEVTDTQYF
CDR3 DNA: TGTGCCAGTAGTATTGGTGCGGGAGAGGTCACAGATACGCAGTATTTT

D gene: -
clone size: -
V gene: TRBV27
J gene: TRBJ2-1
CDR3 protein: CASRVVGGEPSPREFF
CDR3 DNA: TGTGCCAGCAGAGTTGTAGGCGGGGAACCTTCGCCTAGGGAGTTCTTC

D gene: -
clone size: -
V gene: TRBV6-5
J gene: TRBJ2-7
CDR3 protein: CASSYMGHQSSYEQYF
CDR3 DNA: TGTGCCAGCAGTTACATGGGACACCAGAGCTCCTACGAGCAGTACTTC

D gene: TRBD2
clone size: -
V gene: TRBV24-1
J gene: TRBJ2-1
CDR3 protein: CATSDSNNPSGRFQGQFF
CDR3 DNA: TGTGCCACCAGTGATTCGAACAATCCTAGCGGGAGGTTCCAGGGGCAGTTCTTC

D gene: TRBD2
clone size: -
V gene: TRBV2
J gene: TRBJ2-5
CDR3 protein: CASNPATSGRRETQYF
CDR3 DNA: TGTGCCAGCAATCCCGCGACTAGCGGGAGGAGGGAGACCCAGTACTTC

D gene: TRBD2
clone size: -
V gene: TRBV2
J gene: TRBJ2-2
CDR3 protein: CASRPWTSGRGNTGELFF
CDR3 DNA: TGTGCCAGCAGGCCCTGGACTAGCGGGAGAGGGAACACCGGGGAGCTGTTTTTT

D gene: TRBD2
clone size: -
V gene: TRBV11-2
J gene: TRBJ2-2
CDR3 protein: CASSRLAGDTGELFF
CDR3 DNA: TGTGCCAGCAGCCGACTAGCGGGAGACACCGGGGAGCTGTTTTTT

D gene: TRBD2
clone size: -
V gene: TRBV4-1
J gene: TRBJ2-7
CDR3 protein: CASSDFSGSGYEQYF
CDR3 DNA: TGCGCCAGCAGCGACTTTAGCGGGAGTGGTTACGAGCAGTACTTC

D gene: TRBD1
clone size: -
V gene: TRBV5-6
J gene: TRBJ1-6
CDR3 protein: CASSLGTGSSPLHF
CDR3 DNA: TGTGCCAGCAGCTTGGGGACAGGGAGTTCACCCCTCCACTTT

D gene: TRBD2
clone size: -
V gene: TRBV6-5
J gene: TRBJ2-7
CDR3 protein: CASSSGTSVYEQYF
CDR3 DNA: TGTGCCAGCAGTTCCGGGACTAGCGTCTACGAGCAGTACTTC

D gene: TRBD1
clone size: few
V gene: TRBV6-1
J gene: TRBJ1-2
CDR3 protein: CASSARDRGRDNYGYTF
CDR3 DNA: TGTGCCAGCAGTGCCCGGGACAGGGGGCGGGACAACTATGGCTACACCTTC

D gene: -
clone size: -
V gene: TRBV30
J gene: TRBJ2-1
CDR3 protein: CAWTSYNEQFF
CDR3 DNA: TGTGCCTGGACCAGTTACAATGAGCAGTTCTTC

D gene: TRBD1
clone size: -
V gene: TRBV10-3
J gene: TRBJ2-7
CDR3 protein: CAISATGGEQYF
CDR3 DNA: TGTGCCATCAGCGCTACAGGGGGGGAGCAGTACTTC

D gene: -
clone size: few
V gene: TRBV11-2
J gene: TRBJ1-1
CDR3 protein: CASTWGGLRTEAFF
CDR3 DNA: TGTGCCAGCACCTGGGGGGGTTTAAGGACTGAAGCTTTCTTT

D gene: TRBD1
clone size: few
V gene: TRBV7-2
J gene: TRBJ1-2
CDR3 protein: CASSLDIGQGGSGGYTF
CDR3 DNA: TGTGCCAGCAGCTTAGATATCGGACAGGGAGGCTCTGGTGGCTACACCTTC

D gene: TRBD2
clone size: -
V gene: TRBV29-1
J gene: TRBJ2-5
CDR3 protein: CSVVGASGGETQYF
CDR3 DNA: TGCAGCGTTGTGGGGGCTAGCGGGGGAGAGACCCAGTACTTC

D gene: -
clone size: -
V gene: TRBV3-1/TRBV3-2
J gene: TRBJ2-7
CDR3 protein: CASRDTGSYEQYF
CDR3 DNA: TGTGCCAGCCGCGATACGGGTTCCTACGAGCAGTACTTC

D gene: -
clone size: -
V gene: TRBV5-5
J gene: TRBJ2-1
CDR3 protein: CASSLEANREQFF
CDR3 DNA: TGTGCCAGCAGCTTGGAAGCAAACCGTGAGCAGTTCTTC

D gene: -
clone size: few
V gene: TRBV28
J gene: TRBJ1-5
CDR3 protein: CASSLRVNQPQHF
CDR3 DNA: TGTGCCAGCAGTTTACGGGTCAATCAGCCCCAGCATTTT

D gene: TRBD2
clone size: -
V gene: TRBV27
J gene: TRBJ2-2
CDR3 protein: CASRLAGGAGELFF
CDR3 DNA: TGTGCCAGCAGATTAGCGGGAGGGGCCGGGGAGCTGTTTTTT

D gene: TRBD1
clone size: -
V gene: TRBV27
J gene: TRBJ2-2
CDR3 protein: CASSPNRQGTNTGELFF
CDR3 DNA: TGTGCCAGCAGTCCGAATAGACAGGGGACAAACACCGGGGAGCTGTTTTTT

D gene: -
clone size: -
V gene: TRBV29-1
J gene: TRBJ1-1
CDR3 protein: CSVGFAVGTEAFF
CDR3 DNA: TGCAGCGTTGGGTTTGCGGTCGGCACTGAAGCTTTCTTT

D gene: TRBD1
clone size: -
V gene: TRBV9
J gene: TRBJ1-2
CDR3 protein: CASSGETGERNYGYTF
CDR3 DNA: TGTGCCAGCAGCGGAGAGACAGGGGAAAGAAACTATGGCTACACCTTC

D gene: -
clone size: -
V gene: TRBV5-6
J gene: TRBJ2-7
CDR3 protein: CASSLGGNKGEQYF
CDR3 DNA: TGTGCCAGCAGCTTGGGGGGCAACAAGGGGGAGCAGTACTTC

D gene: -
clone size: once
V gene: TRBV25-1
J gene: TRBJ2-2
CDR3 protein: CASSQTGRTGELFF
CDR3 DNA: TGTGCCAGCAGCCAGACAGGTCGGACCGGGGAGCTGTTTTTT

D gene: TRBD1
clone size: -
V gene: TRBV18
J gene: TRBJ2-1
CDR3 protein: CASLPGQGLYNEQFF
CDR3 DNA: TGTGCCAGTTTACCGGGACAGGGCTTATACAATGAGCAGTTCTTC

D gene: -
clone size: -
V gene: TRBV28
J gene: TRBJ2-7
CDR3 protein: CASSFDRRREYEQYF
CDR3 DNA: TGTGCCAGCAGTTTCGATCGGAGACGCGAGTACGAGCAGTACTTC

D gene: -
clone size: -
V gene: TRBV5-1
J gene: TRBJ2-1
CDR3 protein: CASSLGHYYNEQFF
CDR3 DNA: TGCGCCAGCAGCTTGGGGCACTACTACAATGAGCAGTTCTTC

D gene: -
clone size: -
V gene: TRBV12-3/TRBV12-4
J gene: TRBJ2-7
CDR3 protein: CASSYRRVHEQYF
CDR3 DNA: TGTGCCAGCAGTTACAGACGTGTCCACGAGCAGTACTTC

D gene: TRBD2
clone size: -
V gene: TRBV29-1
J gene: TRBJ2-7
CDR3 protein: CSVEEEASGSSEQYF
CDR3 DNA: TGCAGCGTTGAAGAGGAGGCTAGCGGGAGTAGCGAGCAGTACTTC

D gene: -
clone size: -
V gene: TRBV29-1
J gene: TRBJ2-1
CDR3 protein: CSVEGLGLRGSYNEQFF
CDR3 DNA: TGCAGCGTTGAGGGCCTAGGCCTTAGGGGCTCCTACAATGAGCAGTTCTTC

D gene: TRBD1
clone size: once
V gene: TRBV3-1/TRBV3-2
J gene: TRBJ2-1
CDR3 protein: CASSQDLQGAFSYNEQFF
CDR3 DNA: TGTGCCAGCAGCCAAGACCTGCAGGGGGCCTTTTCCTACAATGAGCAGTTCTTC

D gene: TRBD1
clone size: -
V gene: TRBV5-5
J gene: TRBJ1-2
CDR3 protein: CASSLSTGNYGYTF
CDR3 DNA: TGTGCCAGCAGCTTGTCGACAGGGAACTATGGCTACACCTTC

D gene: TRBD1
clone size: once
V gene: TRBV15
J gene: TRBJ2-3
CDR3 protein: CATSTDRETDTQYF
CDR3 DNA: TGTGCCACCAGCACGGACAGGGAGACAGATACGCAGTATTTT

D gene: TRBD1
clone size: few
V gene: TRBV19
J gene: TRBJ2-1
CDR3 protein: CASQYPPGQGRNEQFF
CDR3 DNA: TGTGCCAGTCAGTACCCGCCGGGACAGGGTAGGAATGAGCAGTTCTTC